Listed below are T cell receptor beta chains from one sample, sequenced in a study of type 1 regulatory T cells. TCRdb recomputed calls from the reads with MiXCR, one row per CDR3 protein. The sample lists tens of thousands of distinct CDR3 sequences; less than 25% were seen once. These receptors have no known antigen. The sequencing sample was made of cultured type 1 regulatory T (Tr1) cells, either the whole culture or a sorted fraction (not recorded which). All receptors come from a human donor in good health. Both conserved end residues are part of each CDR3. The D gene is left open where the match is weak. Only some rows state a clone size, as once, few, many or a class for expanded clones.

len: 14
abundance: few
d_gene: TRBD2
j_gene: TRBJ2-3
v_gene: TRBV20-1
CDR3nt: TGCAGTGCTAGAATTAGCGGGAGCACAGATACGCAGTATTTT
CDR3aa: CSARISGSTDTQYF

len: 14
abundance: -
d_gene: -
j_gene: TRBJ1-1
v_gene: TRBV18
CDR3nt: TGTGCCAGCTCACCTCGCAGGGTTACCACTGAAGCTTTCTTT
CDR3aa: CASSPRRVTTEAFF

len: 17
abundance: few
d_gene: -
j_gene: TRBJ2-5
v_gene: TRBV20-1
CDR3nt: TGCAGTGCTTGGGGGAGAGCGTTGGGATCGGCCCAAGAGACCCAGTACTTC
CDR3aa: CSAWGRALGSAQETQYF

len: 16
abundance: few
d_gene: -
j_gene: TRBJ2-1
v_gene: TRBV24-1
CDR3nt: TGTGCCACCAGTGAGGGGGGGACAGGAAGATACAATGAGCAGTTCTTC
CDR3aa: CATSEGGTGRYNEQFF

len: 12
abundance: few
d_gene: -
j_gene: TRBJ2-1
v_gene: TRBV28
CDR3nt: TGTGCCAGCAGTTTGTACCCGGGAAAGCAGTTCTTC
CDR3aa: CASSLYPGKQFF

len: 14
abundance: -
d_gene: -
j_gene: TRBJ2-7
v_gene: TRBV28
CDR3nt: TGTGCCAGCAAGATAGCAGACACTACCTACGAGCAGTACTTC
CDR3aa: CASKIADTTYEQYF

len: 12
abundance: few
d_gene: TRBD1
j_gene: TRBJ2-5
v_gene: TRBV29-1
CDR3nt: TGCACAATACTCGGACAGGGGGAGACCCAGTACTTC
CDR3aa: CTILGQGETQYF

len: 15
abundance: many
d_gene: TRBD1
j_gene: TRBJ2-7
v_gene: TRBV5-1
CDR3nt: TGCGCCAGCAGGGGTCGACAGGGTATGACCTACGAGCAGTACTTC
CDR3aa: CASRGRQGMTYEQYF

len: 16
abundance: -
d_gene: -
j_gene: TRBJ2-1
v_gene: TRBV24-1
CDR3nt: TGTGCCACCAGTGATTCGACGACTAGATCCTACAATGAGCAGTTCTTC
CDR3aa: CATSDSTTRSYNEQFF

len: 13
abundance: few
d_gene: -
j_gene: TRBJ2-3
v_gene: TRBV18
CDR3nt: TGTGCCAGCTCACCACCCACATCAGATACGCAGTATTTT
CDR3aa: CASSPPTSDTQYF

len: 14
abundance: many
d_gene: TRBD1
j_gene: TRBJ1-1
v_gene: TRBV27
CDR3nt: TGTGCCAGCAGTTCGACAGGGGGGTTCCCTGAAGCTTTCTTT
CDR3aa: CASSSTGGFPEAFF

len: 15
abundance: -
d_gene: TRBD2
j_gene: TRBJ2-7
v_gene: TRBV12-3/TRBV12-4
CDR3nt: TGTGCCAGCAGTTTAGAAGGCGGGAGTTCCTACGAGCAGTACTTC
CDR3aa: CASSLEGGSSYEQYF

len: 15
abundance: medium-sized
d_gene: TRBD2
j_gene: TRBJ2-5
v_gene: TRBV5-1
CDR3nt: TGCGCCAGCAGCGAGCTAGCGGGAGCGAGGGAGACCCAGTACTTC
CDR3aa: CASSELAGARETQYF

len: 15
abundance: few
d_gene: TRBD2
j_gene: TRBJ2-1
v_gene: TRBV20-1
CDR3nt: TGCAGTGCTAGCCCCGCGGGGAGGGGTACTAATGAGCAGTTCTTC
CDR3aa: CSASPAGRGTNEQFF

len: 12
abundance: -
d_gene: -
j_gene: TRBJ2-2
v_gene: TRBV3-1
CDR3nt: TGTGCCAGCAGGCCTCCTGTGGGGGAGCTGTTTTTT
CDR3aa: CASRPPVGELFF

len: 13
abundance: -
d_gene: -
j_gene: TRBJ2-2
v_gene: TRBV24-1
CDR3nt: TGTGCCACCAGTGATTTGGGGACCGGGGAGCTGTTTTTT
CDR3aa: CATSDLGTGELFF

len: 14
abundance: few
d_gene: -
j_gene: TRBJ1-1
v_gene: TRBV29-1
CDR3nt: TGCAGCGTTGAACCTCAAACAGGGATCACTGAAGCTTTCTTT
CDR3aa: CSVEPQTGITEAFF

len: 15
abundance: -
d_gene: -
j_gene: TRBJ2-2
v_gene: TRBV25-1
CDR3nt: TGTGCCAGCAGTAACCCAGGGTTCAACACCGGGGAGCTGTTTTTT
CDR3aa: CASSNPGFNTGELFF

len: 14
abundance: many
d_gene: -
j_gene: TRBJ2-3
v_gene: TRBV18
CDR3nt: TGTGCCAGCTCACGTGGACAGAGCACAGATACGCAGTATTTT
CDR3aa: CASSRGQSTDTQYF

len: 16
abundance: few
d_gene: -
j_gene: TRBJ2-3
v_gene: TRBV5-1
CDR3nt: TGCGCCAGCAGCCCCGGTGGGGGTAGCGGAACAGATACGCAGTATTTT
CDR3aa: CASSPGGGSGTDTQYF

len: 14
abundance: few
d_gene: TRBD2
j_gene: TRBJ2-1
v_gene: TRBV9
CDR3nt: TGTGCCAGCACAAGGACTAGCGGGATCGATGAGCAGTTCTTC
CDR3aa: CASTRTSGIDEQFF

len: 14
abundance: -
d_gene: TRBD2
j_gene: TRBJ2-7
v_gene: TRBV10-3
CDR3nt: TGTGCCATCGGAAGGACTAGCGGGGGCCCCGAGCAGTACTTC
CDR3aa: CAIGRTSGGPEQYF

len: 16
abundance: -
d_gene: TRBD2
j_gene: TRBJ2-1
v_gene: TRBV9
CDR3nt: TGTGCCAGCAGCTCTTTTCTAGCGGGAGCCTTCGGTGAGCAGTTCTTC
CDR3aa: CASSSFLAGAFGEQFF

len: 14
abundance: few
d_gene: TRBD2
j_gene: TRBJ2-1
v_gene: TRBV5-1
CDR3nt: TGCGCCAGCAGGGTAGCGGGACGGTACAATGAGCAGTTCTTC
CDR3aa: CASRVAGRYNEQFF

len: 14
abundance: -
d_gene: -
j_gene: TRBJ2-5
v_gene: TRBV5-1
CDR3nt: TGCGCCAGCAGTCCATATCGTCCCGGGGGGACCCAGTACTTC
CDR3aa: CASSPYRPGGTQYF

len: 14
abundance: -
d_gene: -
j_gene: TRBJ2-3
v_gene: TRBV7-9
CDR3nt: TGTGCCAGCAGCCTAGGGGCTAACACAGATACGCAGTATTTT
CDR3aa: CASSLGANTDTQYF

len: 15
abundance: -
d_gene: -
j_gene: TRBJ1-1
v_gene: TRBV27
CDR3nt: TGTGCCAGCAGTTTATCCGTCGGGGGCTACACTGAAGCTTTCTTT
CDR3aa: CASSLSVGGYTEAFF

len: 18
abundance: many
d_gene: TRBD2
j_gene: TRBJ2-7
v_gene: TRBV5-1
CDR3nt: TGCGCCAGCAGCCCGGAGGGACTAGCGGGAGGGCCCCCCTACGAGCAGTACTTC
CDR3aa: CASSPEGLAGGPPYEQYF

len: 14
abundance: -
d_gene: TRBD1
j_gene: TRBJ1-4
v_gene: TRBV7-9
CDR3nt: TGTGCCAGCAGCCCGGGACAGGGAGAAGAAAAACTGTTTTTT
CDR3aa: CASSPGQGEEKLFF

len: 14
abundance: -
d_gene: -
j_gene: TRBJ2-3
v_gene: TRBV20-1
CDR3nt: TGCAGTGCTCAGGGCGGGGTCGGGACAGATACGCAGTATTTT
CDR3aa: CSAQGGVGTDTQYF

len: 14
abundance: -
d_gene: -
j_gene: TRBJ2-1
v_gene: TRBV2
CDR3nt: TGTGCCAGCACCGTTGGTATCCAAGGCAATGAGCAGTTCTTC
CDR3aa: CASTVGIQGNEQFF

len: 17
abundance: -
d_gene: -
j_gene: TRBJ2-7
v_gene: TRBV20-1
CDR3nt: TGCAGTGCTAGAGATGGGAAACTTACCCCCCGCTCCTACGAGCAGTACTTC
CDR3aa: CSARDGKLTPRSYEQYF

len: 15
abundance: many
d_gene: -
j_gene: TRBJ2-3
v_gene: TRBV5-1
CDR3nt: TGCGCCAGCAGCTTTAATACAAACCGCGGGGATACGCAGTATTTT
CDR3aa: CASSFNTNRGDTQYF

len: 17
abundance: few
d_gene: TRBD2
j_gene: TRBJ2-7
v_gene: TRBV7-9
CDR3nt: TGTGCCAGCAGTCAAAAAGGACTAGCGGGAGTCATAAACGAGCAGTACTTC
CDR3aa: CASSQKGLAGVINEQYF

len: 14
abundance: -
d_gene: TRBD1
j_gene: TRBJ1-4
v_gene: TRBV28
CDR3nt: TGTGCCAGCAGTTTCGGCAGGGGGCATGAAAAACTGTTTTTT
CDR3aa: CASSFGRGHEKLFF

len: 14
abundance: few
d_gene: -
j_gene: TRBJ2-7
v_gene: TRBV20-1
CDR3nt: TGCAGTGCTAGACTAACCGGGACCACCTACGAGCAGTACTTC
CDR3aa: CSARLTGTTYEQYF

len: 12
abundance: -
d_gene: -
j_gene: TRBJ2-5
v_gene: TRBV20-1
CDR3nt: TGCAGTGCTAGACGAGCCCCAGAGACCCAGTACTTC
CDR3aa: CSARRAPETQYF

len: 17
abundance: few
d_gene: -
j_gene: TRBJ2-3
v_gene: TRBV12-3/TRBV12-4
CDR3nt: TGTGCCAGCAGTTTACTAGGGGCAACGTGGGGCACAGATACGCAGTATTTT
CDR3aa: CASSLLGATWGTDTQYF

len: 15
abundance: few
d_gene: -
j_gene: TRBJ1-6
v_gene: TRBV7-2
CDR3nt: TGTGCCAGCAGCTTAGGAGGGAGGGGAAGTTCACCCCTCCACTTT
CDR3aa: CASSLGGRGSSPLHF

len: 13
abundance: few
d_gene: -
j_gene: TRBJ1-1
v_gene: TRBV30
CDR3nt: TGTGCCTGGGCAACGGGATTCTCAACTGAAGCTTTCTTT
CDR3aa: CAWATGFSTEAFF

len: 13
abundance: -
d_gene: -
j_gene: TRBJ2-1
v_gene: TRBV10-3
CDR3nt: TGTGCCATCAGCGGGAGAACCTACAATGAGCAGTTCTTC
CDR3aa: CAISGRTYNEQFF

len: 14
abundance: few
d_gene: -
j_gene: TRBJ2-7
v_gene: TRBV19
CDR3nt: TGTGCCAGTAGTATAGATCGGGATGCCTACGAGCAGTACTTC
CDR3aa: CASSIDRDAYEQYF

len: 16
abundance: many
d_gene: -
j_gene: TRBJ2-4
v_gene: TRBV27
CDR3nt: TGTGCCAGCAGTGGACTGGACGCGGTGGCCAAAAACATTCAGTACTTC
CDR3aa: CASSGLDAVAKNIQYF

len: 14
abundance: -
d_gene: TRBD2
j_gene: TRBJ2-7
v_gene: TRBV20-1
CDR3nt: TGCAGTGCTAGAGGACTAGCGGCAACCTACGAGCAGTACTTC
CDR3aa: CSARGLAATYEQYF

len: 15
abundance: many
d_gene: -
j_gene: TRBJ2-7
v_gene: TRBV6-6
CDR3nt: TGTGCCAGCGCCTCCGTCCGTAGCGCAGACTACGAGCAGTACTTC
CDR3aa: CASASVRSADYEQYF

len: 11
abundance: -
d_gene: -
j_gene: TRBJ1-2
v_gene: TRBV6-1
CDR3nt: TGTGCCAGCAGTGTACAGAATAGCTACACCTTC
CDR3aa: CASSVQNSYTF

len: 15
abundance: -
d_gene: TRBD1
j_gene: TRBJ2-2
v_gene: TRBV18
CDR3nt: TGTGCCAGCTCACCACCGGGACAGGGGACCGGGGAGCTGTTTTTT
CDR3aa: CASSPPGQGTGELFF

len: 14
abundance: -
d_gene: TRBD1
j_gene: TRBJ1-5
v_gene: TRBV18
CDR3nt: TGTGCCAGCTCACGAGGACAGGCTCATCAGCCCCAGCATTTT
CDR3aa: CASSRGQAHQPQHF

len: 14
abundance: many
d_gene: TRBD2
j_gene: TRBJ2-7
v_gene: TRBV6-5
CDR3nt: TGTGCCAGCAGTGTGGGACTAGCACACGACGAGCAGTACTTC
CDR3aa: CASSVGLAHDEQYF

len: 14
abundance: -
d_gene: -
j_gene: TRBJ2-1
v_gene: TRBV6-1
CDR3nt: TGTGCCAGCAGTGAAACCAACGTTGCGGGTGAGCAGTTCTTC
CDR3aa: CASSETNVAGEQFF

len: 16
abundance: few
d_gene: TRBD1
j_gene: TRBJ1-2
v_gene: TRBV12-3/TRBV12-4
CDR3nt: TGTGCCAGCAGGCCCCTGGAGACAGGGTACCCCTATGGCTACACCTTC
CDR3aa: CASRPLETGYPYGYTF

len: 14
abundance: few
d_gene: -
j_gene: TRBJ2-7
v_gene: TRBV20-1
CDR3nt: TGCAGTGCCACCCAGTGGGGGCGGGTAGGGGAGCAGTACTTC
CDR3aa: CSATQWGRVGEQYF

len: 15
abundance: -
d_gene: -
j_gene: TRBJ2-7
v_gene: TRBV7-8
CDR3nt: TGTGCCAGCAGCTTAACTATACCAGCAGCCTACGAGCAGTACTTC
CDR3aa: CASSLTIPAAYEQYF